These 27 T cell receptor beta chains were all obtained from the same sample, sequenced in a study of blood T cell repertoires in COVID-19. Profiled with immunoSEQ multiplex PCR; TCRdb holds only in-frame clones, not every one. The data show around 110,000 clones, with around 80% seen just once and 7% to 9.5% held by the top ten. Sequencing used peripheral blood. Receptors were obtained from a man between 65 and 85 years old with active or convalescent COVID-19.

V gene TRBV12-5 combines with J gene TRBJ2-5, with TRBD2 identical over 7 bases. The V gene end was trimmed by 6 bases and the J gene end by 2 bases; junction bases not matched to a gene: 9. The CDR3 runs to 15 residues. CDR1 and CDR2 from the germline V gene are LGHNT and FRNRAP. The CDR3 DNA reads TGTGCTAGTGGGGCCTCGGGACTATATCAAGAGACCCAGTACTTC. Its translation is CASGASGLYQETQYF.

This chain links TRBV27 with TRBJ1-1, with a tentative D call TRBD1 (6 bases). This CDR3 is 14 amino acids long. The V end was cut by 6 bases, the J end by 1 base, with 12 bases between. Germline lookup yields CDR1 MNHEY and CDR2 SMNVEV (reference sequence). CDR3 loop: CASRIPGQNTEAFF. The DNA of the CDR3 is TGTGCCAGCAGGATACCGGGACAGAACACTGAAGCTTTCTTT.

The chain is built from TRBV12-3 or TRBV12-4 and TRBJ1-2; 7 bases are a match to TRBD1. The CDR3 runs to 13 residues. J gave up 6 bases and V 1 base, and 2 bases lay outside the gene matches. This chain's CDR3 is CASSLGTGDGYTF. The DNA of the CDR3 is TGTGCCAGCAGTTTAGGGACAGGCGATGGCTACACCTTC.

The chain joins TRBV28 to TRBJ2-7; no clear D. The germline V gene has CDR1 MDHEN and CDR2 SYDVKM. The CDR3 consists of 12 residues. Trimming stripped 2 bases from V and 3 bases from J, with 5 bases between. The CDR3: CASSLIRYEQYF. The CDR3 DNA reads TGTGCCAGCAGTTTAATCCGCTACGAGCAGTACTTC.

The chain carries TRBV24-1 and TRBJ2-2; D unresolved. V shed 3 bases and J shed 3 bases, with 7 bases lying between them. The CDR3 loop spans 14 amino acids. Germline CDR1 KGHDR, CDR2 SFDVKD. This chain's CDR3 is CATSDETDTGELFF. As DNA, the CDR3 is TGTGCCACCAGTGATGAAACAGACACCGGGGAGCTGTTTTTT.

The chain links TRBV27 to TRBJ1-6; unclear D gene. The CDR3 is 15 amino acids. The V and J ends lost 3 bases and 9 bases respectively, with 15 bases between them. CDR1 and CDR2 (germline): MNHEY, SMNVEV (reference sequence). CDR3 in amino acids: CASSLEGPTVSPLHF. The CDR3 region has the DNA TGTGCCAGCAGTTTGGAGGGTCCCACCGTTTCACCCCTCCACTTT.

The V gene is TRBV10-3, the J gene TRBJ2-3; weak D call: TRBD2 (5 bases). The CDR3 extends over 14 amino acids. Trimming shortened V by 2 bases and J by 6 bases, and 12 bases separated the two germline ends. CDR1 is ENHRY and CDR2 is SYGVKD in the germline V gene. CDR3 in amino acids: CAISEGLASDTQYF. CDR3 in DNA: TGTGCCATCAGTGAGGGGCTAGCCTCGGATACGCAGTATTTT.

The CDR3 spells CASRGQGQEDTEAFF. The CDR3 DNA reads TGTGCCAGCAGGGGACAGGGCCAAGAGGACACTGAAGCTTTCTTT. J is TRBJ1-1 and V is TRBV9; 9 bases are shared with TRBD1. Losses at the gene ends were 5 bases for V and 3 bases for J; bases not matched to a gene: 8. Germline values: CDR1 SGDLS, CDR2 YYNGEE. This CDR3 has 15 amino acids.

This rearrangement joins TRBV27 to TRBJ2-7, with D unresolved. The CDR3 has 14 amino acids. Trimming took off 6 bases at V and 2 bases at J, with 14 bases between the two ends. Germline values: CDR1 MNHEY, CDR2 SMNVEV (reference sequence). This CDR3 is CASSPIQQTYEQYF. CDR3 bases: TGTGCCAGCAGCCCGATACAGCAGACCTACGAGCAGTACTTC.

This chain links TRBV6-6 with TRBJ2-7, with 7 positions matching TRBD1. Trimming at V came to 5 bases and at J to 0 bases, leaving 10 bases not matched to a gene. CDR3 length: 16 residues. Looked up from germline, CDR1 is MNHNY and CDR2 is SVGAGI (reference sequence). Here the CDR3 reads CASSRGGTQSSYEQYF. DNA of the CDR3: TGTGCCAGCAGTCGAGGGGGCACCCAGAGCTCCTACGAGCAGTACTTC.

This chain links TRBV2 with TRBJ1-6; D may be TRBD1 (6 bases). In germline, CDR1 is SNHLY, CDR2 FYNNEI. V was shortened by 5 bases and J by 14 bases, with 22 bases between the two germline ends. This CDR3 has 15 amino acids. Written as DNA, the CDR3 is TGTGCCAGCAGTACGAACAGGGACCCCGGGCCTTCCCTCCACTTT. It codes for CASSTNRDPGPSLHF.

This chain links TRBV5-1 with TRBJ1-1; tentative D call: TRBD1 (6 bases). The V gene's germline CDR1 is SGHRS and CDR2 YFSETQ. Deletions cut 3 bases from V and 0 bases from J, with 12 bases between. The CDR3 extends over 15 amino acids. The chain's CDR3 is CASSSGQNMNTEAFF. The DNA of the CDR3 is TGCGCCAGCAGCTCCGGACAGAACATGAACACTGAAGCTTTCTTT.

The V and J genes are TRBV28 and TRBJ2-5; D may be TRBD2 (6 bases). V was shortened by 5 bases and J by 4 bases, with 20 bases between the two germline ends. Germline loops: CDR1 MDHEN, CDR2 SYDVKM. The CDR3 totals 16 residues. The CDR3 loop reads CASSQVRDWDGETQYF. CDR3 nucleotides: TGTGCCAGCAGTCAGGTCCGGGACTGGGACGGAGAGACCCAGTACTTC.

This clone has a handful of counts. V gene TRBV6-5 combines with J gene TRBJ1-2; the D gene is possibly TRBD1 (6 bases). Germline loops: CDR1 MNHEY, CDR2 SVGAGI. The CDR3 contains 16 residues. The ends were cut back, 0 bases at V and 4 bases at J, with 15 bases in the middle. CDR3 protein: CASSYSFRGVSYGYTF. CDR3 nucleotide sequence: TGTGCCAGCAGTTACTCGTTCAGGGGCGTAAGCTATGGCTACACCTTC.

This clone was counted once. This chain links TRBV2 with TRBJ2-5; 10 nucleotides align to TRBD2. CDR3 length equals 12 residues. CDR1 is SNHLY, CDR2 FYNNEI, per germline. The ends lost 8 bases at V and 4 bases at J; junction bases unmatched: 1. For the CDR3, the DNA is TGTGCCAGCCGACTAGCGGGAGAGACCCAGTACTTC. Residues: CASRLAGETQYF.

The table lists this clone with a count of one. The CDR3 nucleotides are TGCGCCAGCAGCTTGGCCGGAGGACAGATGAACACTGAAGCTTTCTTT. This sequence encodes CASSLAGGQMNTEAFF. The chain couples TRBV5-1 to TRBJ1-1; tentatively, D is TRBD1 (6 bases). The CDR3 has 16 amino acids. Looked up from germline, CDR1 is SGHRS and CDR2 is YFSETQ. Trimming shortened V by 0 bases and J by 0 bases, and 12 bases separated the two germline ends. The full variable domain, in which reference TRBV5-1 and TRBJ1-1 provide the parts outside the CDR3, is KAGVTQTPRYLIKTRGQQVTLSCSPISGHRSVSWYQQTPGQGLQFLFEYFSETQRNKGNFPGRFSGRQFSNSRSEMNVSTLELGDSALYLCASSLAGGQMNTEAFFGQGTRLTVV.

V is TRBV10-3 and J is TRBJ2-1, with 10 bases lining up with TRBD2. The CDR3 runs 16 residues. V gave up 0 bases and J gave up 9 bases; unmatched junction bases: 8. CDR1 is ENHRY, CDR2 SYGVKD, per germline. CDR3: CAISESSSGSEAEQFF. CDR3 nucleotide sequence: TGTGCCATCAGTGAGTCGTCTAGCGGGAGTGAGGCTGAGCAGTTCTTC.

The rearrangement links TRBV2 to TRBJ2-7, with 9 bases identical to TRBD2. Germline-derived CDR1 and CDR2 are SNHLY and FYNNEI. This CDR3 contains 14 residues. V trimming: 2 bases; J trimming: 9 bases; junction bases outside the gene matches: 8. CDR3 sequence (DNA): TGTGCCAGCAGTGAACCTCTAGCGGGAAGGGTGCAGTACTTC. This sequence encodes CASSEPLAGRVQYF.

This clone was seen only once. The V gene is TRBV28, the J gene TRBJ2-1; D gene ambiguous. The germline V and J ends were trimmed by 7 bases and 8 bases, with 3 bases remaining between them. Germline V lookup: CDR1 MDHEN, CDR2 SYDVKM. This CDR3 region has 9 residues. The CDR3 DNA reads as TGTGCCAGCATCGATGAGCAGTTCTTC. Protein product: CASIDEQFF.

This chain joins TRBV18 and TRBJ1-4, with D hard to call. Trimming left V 3 bases short and J 0 bases short, with 11 bases between. The CDR3 extends over 16 amino acids. The V gene's germline CDR1 is KGHSH and CDR2 LQKENI. CDR3 protein: CASSPLAATTNEKLFF. CDR3 sequence (DNA): TGTGCCAGCTCACCCCTCGCGGCAACAACTAATGAAAAACTGTTTTTT.

The rearrangement links TRBV5-4 to TRBJ1-1; D gene unclear. Germline-derived CDR1 and CDR2 are SGHNT and YYREEE (reference sequence). V was trimmed by 0 bases and J by 1 base, leaving 16 bases between them. The CDR3 consists of 17 residues. The chain's CDR3 is CASSLGRGTDANTEAFF. The DNA of the CDR3 is TGTGCCAGCAGCTTGGGTCGCGGAACGGATGCGAACACTGAAGCTTTCTTT. Combining the CDR3 with reference TRBV5-4 and TRBJ1-1 gives the whole variable domain ETGVTQSPTHLIKTRGQQVTLRCSSQSGHNTVSWYQQALGQGPQFIFQYYREEENGRGNFPPRFSGLQFPNYSSELNVNALELDDSALYLCASSLGRGTDANTEAFFGQGTRLTVV.

This clone was counted only a few times. The chain is built from TRBV5-4 and TRBJ2-7; D is perhaps TRBD2 (7 bases). V was shortened by 4 bases and J by 1 base, with 12 bases between the two germline ends. Germline V CDR1 and CDR2: SGHNT, YYREEE (reference sequence). The CDR3 consists of 14 residues. The CDR3 region has the DNA TGTGCCAGCAGCCGGGGGGCAGGGTCCTACGAGCAGTACTTC. Its translation: CASSRGAGSYEQYF.

The chain joins TRBV7-9 to TRBJ1-2, with TRBD1 matching over 7 bases. CDR3 size: 14 residues. Trimming cost V 5 bases and J 6 bases; bases outside gene matches: 9. Germline assignment: CDR1 SEHNR and CDR2 FQNEAQ (reference sequence). The CDR3: CASSEAGDRDGYTF. The CDR3 DNA sequence: TGTGCCAGCAGCGAAGCCGGCGACAGGGATGGCTACACCTTC.

This chain connects TRBV5-1 to TRBJ1-1; weak D call: TRBD1 (5 bases). In germline, CDR1 is SGHRS, CDR2 YFSETQ. V was clipped by 4 bases and J by 0 bases, with 13 bases between them. The CDR3 is 15 amino acids. This CDR3 is CASSLGHHMNTEAFF. CDR3 sequence (DNA): TGCGCCAGCAGCCTCGGACACCACATGAACACTGAAGCTTTCTTT.

The genes are TRBV27 and TRBJ2-1, with 13 bases fitting TRBD2. The CDR3 runs 18 residues. The V gene's germline CDR1 is MNHEY and CDR2 SMNVEV (reference sequence). V was clipped by 5 bases and J by 12 bases; unmatched bases: 19. The CDR3 bases are TGTGCCAGCAGTCCTACTCGATTGACTAGCGGGGGGCCGGGATGGCAGTTCTTC. Protein sequence: CASSPTRLTSGGPGWQFF.

In this sample, this clone turned up a few times. The chain links TRBV7-6 to TRBJ2-7; D remains ambiguous. The V gene lost 6 bases and the J gene lost 6 bases, with 12 bases spanning the gap. This CDR3 is built from 12 residues. The germline V gene encodes CDR1 SGHVS and CDR2 FNYEAQ. The CDR3 spells CASSSRGSEQYF. CDR3 in DNA: TGTGCCAGCAGTAGCCGTGGCAGCGAGCAGTACTTC.

The rearrangement links TRBV4-1 to TRBJ2-7, with 11 bases identical to TRBD1. The CDR3 extends over 15 amino acids. V was clipped by 1 base and J by 3 bases; unmatched bases: 2. The germline V gene has CDR1 MGHRA and CDR2 YSYEKL. The CDR3 spells CASSQGTGGYYEQYF. DNA for the CDR3: TGCGCCAGCAGCCAAGGGACAGGGGGCTACTACGAGCAGTACTTC.